What follows is one T cell receptor (beta chain) and its context. The target antigen is unknown. Germline loops: CDR1 MDHEN, CDR2 SYDVKM. The CDR3 has 12 amino acids. V lost 3 bases, J lost 7 bases, and 9 bases lay in between. The sample belongs to a study of T-cell reconstitution after alpha-beta-depleted transplantation in children. Study outcomes and limitations: Reportedly, only several hundred clones from non-depleted graft cells drove alpha-beta T-cell counts at about two months. T cells produced anew were the main source of T-cell counts and diversity one year after transplant. There were some patients whose high TCRbeta diversity at day 60 came from surviving recipient T cells and thymic progenitors.

Unique molecular identifiers were incorporated into the prepared TCRbeta library. TCRdb analysed the PCR reads with MiXCR anew, one entry per CDR3 protein. The sample includes 700,000 or so distinct CDR3 sequences, around 14% seen only once; the top ten take 0.79%. This clonotype was obtained from a girl aged 2 to 9 with congenital amegakaryocytic thrombocytopenia, due to receive a stem cell transplant. The chain employs TRBV28 and TRBJ1-2, with D unresolved. This sample comprised PBMCs, obtained before TCRalphabeta/CD19-depleted stem cell transplant. The CDR3 here is CASSLYGVGYTF. The DNA of the CDR3 is TGTGCCAGCAGTTTGTATGGGGTTGGCTACACCTTC.